The clone carrying this T cell receptor beta chain appeared many times. Its specificity is not known. Within the sample, other DNA sequences also encode this same CDR3. This record comes from a study of metastatic and nonmetastatic thyroid tumors. Background on the study: For malignant and benign thyroid patients, tumor or nodule tissue and blood were the sources whose repertoires were compared.

All patients were treatment-naive before thyroid surgery. CDR1 is KGHSH, CDR2 LQKENI, per germline. V lost 3 bases and J lost 5; bases outside the gene matches: 5. The CDR3 length is 14 residues. In the authors' workflow: A classifier of distant metastasis in papillary thyroid cancer was built from CDR3 differences (across clinicopathological groups). TCRdb reprocessed the PCR reads using MiXCR. What appears here as the V and J calls and clone size reflects TCRdb's work, not the paper's. Among 25,000 to 35,000 clones listed, just under 25% were seen once. General study results and limits: A significant increase in TCR beta diversity was reportedly seen in malignant thyroid tumors relative to benign nodules, in blood and tumor.

The sequence was collected from a female donor with papillary thyroid cancer or a benign thyroid nodule (not recorded which). Some clones in this sample may be carry-over from other donors' samples. The specimen was blood. The J gene is TRBJ2-3, the V gene TRBV18; 7 positions agree with TRBD2. Here the CDR3 reads CASSPTGGGDTQYF. In DNA form, the CDR3 reads TGTGCCAGCTCACCCACGGGGGGTGGAGATACGCAGTATTTT.